The entry below describes one TCR beta chain. What it recognizes is unknown. The sample contains more than one DNA sequence encoding this CDR3. Starting from PBMCs, sorting isolated CD4+ and CD8+ T cells. Trimming stripped 0 bases from V and 6 bases from J, with 13 bases between. This CDR3 is built from 14 residues. Germline V gives CDR1 GTSNPN, CDR2 SVGIG (reference sequence). The sample belongs to a study of CD8+ T cells in alopecia areata. Once RNA had been extracted, it was reverse transcribed into cDNA to act as the sequencing template. Some clones are missing from TCRdb's copy, which holds only in-frame ones; the method was immunoSEQ multiplex PCR. In the table there are 120,000 or so clones, approximately 47% of which are singletons. General study results and limits: Normal skin's resident alphabeta T cells are sequenced alongside lesional scalp T cells. Mouse data revealed clearer TCR sharing than patient data did, a gap possibly tied to HLA.

This clonotype was sampled from a human donor with alopecia areata. The chain is built from TRBV30 and TRBJ2-3; D is possibly TRBD2 (7 bases). Sequencing used NKG2D-low CD8+ T cells sorted from blood. The DNA of the CDR3 is TGTGCCTGGAGTGTATTGGGGGGGCCCGATACGCAGTATTTT. Encoded protein: CAWSVLGGPDTQYF. The full variable domain, its missing parts supplied by reference TRBV30 and TRBJ2-3, is SQTIHQWPATLVQPVGSPLSLECTVEGTSNPNLYWYRQAAGRGLQLLFYSVGIGQISSEVPQNLSASRPQDRQFILSSKKLLLSDSGFYLCAWSVLGGPDTQYFGPGTRLTVL.